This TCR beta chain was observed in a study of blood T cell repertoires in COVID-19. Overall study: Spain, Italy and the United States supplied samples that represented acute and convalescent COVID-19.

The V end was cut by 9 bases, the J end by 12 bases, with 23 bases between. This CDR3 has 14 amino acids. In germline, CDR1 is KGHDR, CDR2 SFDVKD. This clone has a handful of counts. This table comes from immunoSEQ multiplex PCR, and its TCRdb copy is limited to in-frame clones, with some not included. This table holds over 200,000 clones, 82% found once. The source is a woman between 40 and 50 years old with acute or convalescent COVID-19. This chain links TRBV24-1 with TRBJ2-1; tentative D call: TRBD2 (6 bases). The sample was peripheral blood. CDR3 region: CATADGTSVRGQFF. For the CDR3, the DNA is TGTGCCACCGCCGACGGGACTTCGGTCAGAGGGCAGTTCTTC.